Listed here are 18 T cell receptor beta chains from one sample, sequenced in a study of cytomegalovirus exposure and HLA in healthy donors (dated by TCRdb to 2016 to 2017). The library was obtained by the immunoSEQ multiplex PCR assay. For the multiplex PCR, a mixture combining 60 forward primers for TCR Vbeta segments and 13 reverse primers for TCR Jbeta segments was used. Entries here come from immuneACCESS through TCRdb and include only in-frame sequences with V and J called. Some clones fail to appear in such tables; in the studies checked, an unresolved V gene covers under half of the shortfall, and the cause of the remainder is unknown. The sample table records tens of thousands of clones; around four fifths of these occur just once. In total, the top ten clones hold about 6% of the sample. Sequenced sample: PBMCs. The origin of the receptors is a woman aged 45-65 years in good health and CMV-seropositive.

The chain joins TRBV28 to TRBJ1-4; no firm D call. The CDR3 spans 16 residues. The V and J ends lost 2 bases and 0 bases respectively, with 10 bases between them. Germline CDR1 reads MDHEN; CDR2 reads SYDVKM. The CDR3 DNA sequence: TGTGCCAGCAGTTTAGGCATCTCTGCAACTAATGAAAAACTGTTTTTT. Its protein is CASSLGISATNEKLFF.

This sequence joins TRBV6-1 and TRBJ2-5; D gene ambiguous. The J call may not be correct, given that the DNA end is closer to TRBJ2-7. The germline gives CDR1 MNHNS, CDR2 SASEGT. CDR3 length: 16 amino acids. The CDR3 here is CASSDPAAPANYEQYF. CDR3 coding DNA: TGTGCCAGCAGTGACCCCGCGGCCCCGGCAAACTACGAGCAGTACTTC.

This rearrangement joins TRBV4-1 to TRBJ2-7; D uncertain. Trimming took off 0 bases at V and 3 bases at J, with 15 bases between the two ends. Germline V gene sequence: CDR1 MGHRA, CDR2 YSYEKL. This CDR3 region has 16 residues. The CDR3 region has the DNA TGCGCCAGCAGCCAAGATCATCCAGAATCTTACTACGAGCAGTACTTC. Encoded protein: CASSQDHPESYYEQYF.

This clone was counted once. The genes are TRBV9 and TRBJ1-1; perhaps TRBD1 as D (6 bases). The CDR3 is 15 amino acids. CDR1 and CDR2 (germline): SGDLS, YYNGEE. The germline V and J ends were trimmed by 4 bases and 3 bases, with 16 bases remaining between them. The CDR3 sequence: CASSFSGGADTEAFF. DNA for the CDR3: TGTGCCAGCAGCTTTAGCGGGGGGGCTGACACTGAAGCTTTCTTT.

This clone was detected ten times or more. V is TRBV6-1 and J is TRBJ2-7; TRBD1 matches at 12 bases. The CDR3 runs to 14 residues. The V segment lost 6 bases and the J segment 5 bases; nucleotides outside the gene matches: 5. CDR1 is MNHNS, CDR2 SASEGT, per germline. CDR3 DNA sequence: TGTGCCAGCAGAACCGGGACAGGGGGCGACGAGCAGTACTTC. Residues: CASRTGTGGDEQYF.

The V gene is TRBV19, the J gene TRBJ1-4; D ambiguous. Germline-derived CDR1 and CDR2 are LNHDA and SQIVND (reference sequence). CDR3 length equals 14 residues. V was clipped by 3 bases and J by 3 bases, with 8 bases between them. CDR3 sequence reads: CASSIGGANEKLFF. The CDR3 DNA reads TGTGCCAGTAGTATCGGCGGGGCTAATGAAAAACTGTTTTTT.

This clone came up a few times. The chain is built from TRBV6-6 and TRBJ2-7; possible D gene TRBD1, 6 bases. The CDR3 consists of 13 residues. Germline V lookup: CDR1 MNHNY, CDR2 SVGAGI (reference sequence). Trimming removed 4 bases at V and 3 bases at J, with 10 bases between. The CDR3 nucleotides read TGTGCCAGCAGTTGGGGGACAAACTACGAGCAGTACTTC. Protein: CASSWGTNYEQYF.

The chain combines TRBV6-1 with TRBJ2-2; 7 bases align to TRBD1. Germline values: CDR1 MNHNS, CDR2 SASEGT. The junction had 7 bases not matched to a gene; V was cut back by 4 bases and J by 5 bases. This CDR3 contains 15 residues. CDR3 DNA sequence: TGTGCCAGCAGTGTAACAGGGGTGCTGACCGGGGAGCTGTTTTTT. The encoded protein is CASSVTGVLTGELFF.

The rearrangement links TRBV30 to TRBJ2-4, with TRBD1 as a possible D gene (5 bases). The V and J ends lost 0 bases and 7 bases respectively, with 10 bases between them. Germline loops: CDR1 GTSNPN, CDR2 SVGIG (reference sequence). This CDR3 spans 13 amino acids. The CDR3 DNA sequence: TGTGCCTGGAGTGTAGGGGTATTCAACATTCAGTACTTC. This gives the protein CAWSVGVFNIQYF.

This sequence joins TRBV28 and TRBJ2-5; 9 bases line up with TRBD1. The CDR3 runs 15 residues. The germline V gene encodes CDR1 MDHEN and CDR2 SYDVKM. The V gene end was trimmed by 3 bases and the J gene end by 6 bases; junction bases not matched to a gene: 8. The CDR3 is CASSFPTGGRKTQYF. The CDR3 DNA is TGTGCCAGCAGTTTCCCCACAGGGGGCAGGAAGACCCAGTACTTC.

CDR3 sequence: CASKAALGSNQPQHF. The CDR3 region has the DNA TGTGCCAGCAAGGCGGCTCTTGGGAGCAATCAGCCCCAGCATTTT. The chain links TRBV28 to TRBJ1-5; D is undetermined. There are 15 residues in the CDR3. Trimming took 7 bases from V and 1 from J, leaving 14 bases between them. From germline, CDR1 is MDHEN and CDR2 SYDVKM.

V is TRBV6-6 and J is TRBJ2-3; D gene ambiguous. CDR3 length: 16 amino acids. CDR1 is MNHNY and CDR2 is SVGAGI in the germline V gene (reference sequence). The V end lost 2 bases, the J end lost 7 bases, and 19 bases lay between the germline ends. The CDR3 protein is CASSYRSDETRHTQYF. As DNA, the CDR3 is TGTGCCAGCAGTTACAGGTCAGACGAGACACGACATACGCAGTATTTT.

The chain recombines TRBV6-5 with TRBJ1-4; possible D gene TRBD1, 5 bases. CDR1 and CDR2 (germline): MNHEY, SVGAGI. Trimming shortened V by 6 bases and J by 5 bases, and 13 bases separated the two germline ends. The CDR3 is 14 residues long. CDR3 sequence (DNA): TGTGCCAGCAGGATTACAGGAAACAATGAAAAACTGTTTTTT. Protein product: CASRITGNNEKLFF.

The rearrangement uses TRBV19 and TRBJ1-1; no definite D call. With 6 bases removed from V and 7 bases from J, the gap between germline ends came to 15 bases. Per germline, CDR1 LNHDA and CDR2 SQIVND (reference sequence). This CDR3 spans 13 amino acids. CDR3 region: CASSPWPPFEAFF. CDR3 nucleotides: TGTGCCAGTAGCCCCTGGCCGCCGTTTGAAGCTTTCTTT.

The chain employs TRBV25-1 and TRBJ2-2; no definite D call. This CDR3 comprises 14 residues. The germline V gene has CDR1 MGHDK and CDR2 SYGVNS. The V gene lost 6 bases and the J gene lost 4 bases, with 12 bases spanning the gap. CDR3 DNA sequence: TGTGCCAGCAGGGAAGCGATCCCCACCGGGGAGCTGTTTTTT. Its translation is CASREAIPTGELFF.

CDR3 in DNA: TGTGCCAGCGGCACTAGAGGGCGCACTGAAGCTTTCTTT. It translates to CASGTRGRTEAFF. The chain combines TRBV28 with TRBJ1-1; D ambiguous. The CDR3 spans 13 residues. Between the trimmed V and J ends, which lost 8 bases and 4 bases, there was a span of 14 bases. Germline lookup yields CDR1 MDHEN and CDR2 SYDVKM.

The CDR3 bases are TGTGCCAGCAAATACACAAACCAGCCCCAGCATTTT. Protein product: CASKYTNQPQHF. The gene calls are TRBV6-1 and TRBJ1-5, with D unresolved. Germline CDR1 and CDR2: MNHNS and SASEGT. The CDR3 is 12 residues long. Trimming shortened V by 7 bases and J by 7 bases, and 11 bases separated the two germline ends.

The chain has TRBV27 and TRBJ2-7; TRBD1 matches 8 bases. This CDR3 contains 14 residues. The germline CDR1 and CDR2 sequences are MNHEY and SMNVEV (reference sequence). V dropped 6 bases and J dropped 6; count of bases not matched to a gene: 10. The CDR3 bases are TGTGCCAGCAGCCCCGGGACAGGACCGGTCGAGCAGTACTTC. Amino acids: CASSPGTGPVEQYF.